This T cell receptor beta chain was sequenced in a study of identical twins. There are many counts of this clonotype. TCRdb reprocessed the 5' RACE reads with MiXCR, giving one entry per CDR3 protein. There are just under 650,000 distinct CDR3 sequences in the sample; 7.1% occur only once, and 1.5% to 2% lies in the top ten. The V and J ends lost 6 bases and 4 bases respectively, with 6 bases between them. The CDR3 extends over 11 amino acids. These same data were also listed under a study on yellow fever vaccine responses in identical twins.

Material for sequencing was PBMCs. The receptor was isolated from a woman aged 18 to 35 in good health. V gene TRBV12-3 or TRBV12-4 combines with J gene TRBJ1-2; D remains unclear. The CDR3 loop reads CASSYLYGYTF. The CDR3 DNA reads TGTGCCAGCAGCTACCTCTATGGCTACACCTTC.